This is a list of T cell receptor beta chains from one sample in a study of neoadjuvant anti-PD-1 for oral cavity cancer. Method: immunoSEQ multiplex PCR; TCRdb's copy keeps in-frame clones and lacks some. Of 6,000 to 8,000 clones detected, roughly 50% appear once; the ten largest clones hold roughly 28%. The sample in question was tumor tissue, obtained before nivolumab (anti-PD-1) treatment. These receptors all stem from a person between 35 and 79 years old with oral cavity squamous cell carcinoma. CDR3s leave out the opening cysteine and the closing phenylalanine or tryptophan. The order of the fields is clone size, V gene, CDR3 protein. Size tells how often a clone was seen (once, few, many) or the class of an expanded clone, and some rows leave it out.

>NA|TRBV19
ASSSRASTDTQY
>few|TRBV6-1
ASSDDRGLGYGYT
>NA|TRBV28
ASGSGGDYNEQF
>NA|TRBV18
ASSPASGANVLT
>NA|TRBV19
ASKGAGGYSNQPQH
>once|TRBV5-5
ASSSRGMRGNTEAF
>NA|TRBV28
ASSFNAHSGANVLT
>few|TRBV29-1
SVRGQEEAF
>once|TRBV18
ASSPPSPEGYT
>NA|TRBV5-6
ASSLPWNREDDGYT
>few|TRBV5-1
ASRGESNYGYT
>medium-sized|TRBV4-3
ASSQESSTNEKLF
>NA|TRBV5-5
ASSYRWDFSYEQY
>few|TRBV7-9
ASSLAYAVYGYT
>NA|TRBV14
ASSQGTSSTDTQY
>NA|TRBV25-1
ASSPYLRQASSYNEQF
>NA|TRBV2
ASNRRRGVENEQF
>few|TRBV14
ASSHDSINSPLH
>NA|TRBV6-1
ASRPTGEYTEAF
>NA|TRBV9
ASSGGSVSGSPLH
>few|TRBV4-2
ASSHGLTNYGYT
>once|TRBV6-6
ATRPAASPYEQY
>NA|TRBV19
ASSRRGLAGGNEQF
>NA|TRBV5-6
ASSPGTGELNYGYT
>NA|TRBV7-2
ASSLSGGADGELF
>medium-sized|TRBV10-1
ASREGGPNTEAF
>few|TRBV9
ASSVASGGFYNEQF
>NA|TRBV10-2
ASSAGGDYNEQF
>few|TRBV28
ASSFRTRNTEAF
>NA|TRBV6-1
ASSLDRVIGYT
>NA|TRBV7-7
ASSLGPGGVHEQY
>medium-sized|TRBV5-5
ASRSAGTSEQY
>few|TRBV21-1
ASSKTGGYT
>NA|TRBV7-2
ASSLEGLGTEAF
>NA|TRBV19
ASSKRRENTGELF
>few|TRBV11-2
ASSASPDYEQY
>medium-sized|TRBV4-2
ASSQLIEGGVGVGQPQH
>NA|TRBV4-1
ASSPLSFGDTQY
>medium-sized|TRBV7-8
ASSLDIWDRGNYGYT
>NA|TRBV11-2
ASSLGRKGRIETQY
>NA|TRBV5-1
ASSYTGTAVYEQY
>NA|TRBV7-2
ASSLVSAGTDTQY
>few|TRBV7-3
ASSFGPDRAGYT
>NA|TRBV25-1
ASQVSGANVLT
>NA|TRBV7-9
AIEWLSYEQY
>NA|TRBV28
ASSWTGNKIGNEQF